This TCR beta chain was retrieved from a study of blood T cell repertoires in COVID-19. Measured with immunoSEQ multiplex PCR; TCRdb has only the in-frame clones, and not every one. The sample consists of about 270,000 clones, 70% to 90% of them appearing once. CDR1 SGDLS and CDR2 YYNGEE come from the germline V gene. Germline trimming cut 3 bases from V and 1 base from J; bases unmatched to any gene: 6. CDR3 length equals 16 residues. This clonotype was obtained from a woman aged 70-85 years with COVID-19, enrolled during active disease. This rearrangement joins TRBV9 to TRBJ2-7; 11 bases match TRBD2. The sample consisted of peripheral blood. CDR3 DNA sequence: TGTGCCAGCAGCGCCTCGGGACTAGCGGTTTCCTACGAGCAGTACTTC. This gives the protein CASSASGLAVSYEQYF.